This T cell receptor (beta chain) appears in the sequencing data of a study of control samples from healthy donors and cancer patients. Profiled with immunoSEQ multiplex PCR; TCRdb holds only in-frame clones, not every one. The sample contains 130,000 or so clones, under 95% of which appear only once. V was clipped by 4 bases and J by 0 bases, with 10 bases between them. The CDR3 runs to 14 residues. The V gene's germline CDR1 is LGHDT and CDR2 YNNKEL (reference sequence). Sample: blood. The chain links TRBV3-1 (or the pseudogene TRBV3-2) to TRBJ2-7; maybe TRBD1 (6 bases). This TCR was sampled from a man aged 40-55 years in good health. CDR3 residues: CASSPHRASYEQYF. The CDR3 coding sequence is TGTGCCAGCAGCCCCCACAGGGCCTCCTACGAGCAGTACTTC.